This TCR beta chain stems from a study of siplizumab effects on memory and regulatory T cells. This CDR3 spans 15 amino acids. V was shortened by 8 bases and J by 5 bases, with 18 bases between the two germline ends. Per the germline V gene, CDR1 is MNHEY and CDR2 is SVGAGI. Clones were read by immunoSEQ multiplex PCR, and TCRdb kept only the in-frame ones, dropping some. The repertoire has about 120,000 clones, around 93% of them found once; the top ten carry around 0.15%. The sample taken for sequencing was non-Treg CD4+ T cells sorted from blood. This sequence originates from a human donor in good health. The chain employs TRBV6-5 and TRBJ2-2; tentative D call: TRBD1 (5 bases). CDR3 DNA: TGTGCCAGCCTTTCGAGGCAGGGTAGAACCGGGGAGCTGTTTTTT. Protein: CASLSRQGRTGELFF.